This TCR beta chain was observed in a study of glioma-infiltrating T cells after dendritic cell vaccination. In the study overall: Patients had newly diagnosed or recurrent glioblastoma and received dendritic cell vaccines.

V was shortened by 2 bases and J by 6 bases, with 15 bases between the two germline ends. The CDR3 sequence is 15 residues long. The germline CDR1 and CDR2 sequences are MNHNS and SASEGT. Fresh-frozen tumor tissue and more than two years of survival data were available for all. Up to 2 ug genomic DNA was used for TCRB CDR3 amplification. Sequenced by immunoSEQ multiplex PCR; TCRdb stores in-frame clones only, minus some. Among about 30,000 clones listed, 90% to 95% were seen once. The V call is TRBV6-1, the J call TRBJ2-3, with a weak D call TRBD1 (5 bases). The source was blood, collected before dendritic cell vaccination. This receptor was taken from a human donor with glioblastoma. The DNA of the CDR3 is TGTGCCAGCAGTGAATGGCGCCAGGGATCTGATACGCAGTATTTT. It translates to CASSEWRQGSDTQYF.